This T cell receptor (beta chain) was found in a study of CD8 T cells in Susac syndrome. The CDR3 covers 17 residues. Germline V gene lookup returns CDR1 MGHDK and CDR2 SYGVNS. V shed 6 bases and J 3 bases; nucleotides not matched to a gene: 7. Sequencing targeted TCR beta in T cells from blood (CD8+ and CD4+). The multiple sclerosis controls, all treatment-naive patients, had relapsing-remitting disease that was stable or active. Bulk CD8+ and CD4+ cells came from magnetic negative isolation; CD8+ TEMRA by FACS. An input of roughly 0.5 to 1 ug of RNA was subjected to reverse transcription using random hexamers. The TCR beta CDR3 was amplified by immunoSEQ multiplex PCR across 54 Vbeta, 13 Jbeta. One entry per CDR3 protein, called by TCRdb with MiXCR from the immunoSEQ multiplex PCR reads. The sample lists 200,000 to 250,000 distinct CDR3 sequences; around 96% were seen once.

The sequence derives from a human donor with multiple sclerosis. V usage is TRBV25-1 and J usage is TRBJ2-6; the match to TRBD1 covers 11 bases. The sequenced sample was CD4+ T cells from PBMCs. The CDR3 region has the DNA TGTGCCAGCAGCCCGGACAGGGGGCTAAGTGGGGCCAACGTCCTGACTTTC. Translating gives CASSPDRGLSGANVLTF.